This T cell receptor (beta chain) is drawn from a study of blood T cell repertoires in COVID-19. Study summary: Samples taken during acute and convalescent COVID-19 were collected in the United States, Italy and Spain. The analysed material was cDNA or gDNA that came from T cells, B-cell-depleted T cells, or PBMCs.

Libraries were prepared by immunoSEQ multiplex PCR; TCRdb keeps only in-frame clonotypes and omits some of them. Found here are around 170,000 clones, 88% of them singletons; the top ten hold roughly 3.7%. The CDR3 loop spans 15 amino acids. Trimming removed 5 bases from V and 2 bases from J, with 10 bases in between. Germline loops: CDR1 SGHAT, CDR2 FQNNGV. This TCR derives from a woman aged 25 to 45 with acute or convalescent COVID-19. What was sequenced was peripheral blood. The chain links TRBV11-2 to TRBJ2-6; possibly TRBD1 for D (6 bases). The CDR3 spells CASSLTGTGANVLTF. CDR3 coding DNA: TGTGCCAGCAGCCTCACAGGGACTGGGGCCAACGTCCTGACTTTC.